This T cell receptor (beta chain) originates from a study of technical replicates of blood from several donors. The table came from immunoSEQ multiplex PCR; TCRdb's copy has only in-frame clones and leaves some out. Found here are tens of thousands of clones, about 96% of them singletons; the top ten hold 0.3% to 0.35%. V dropped 4 bases and J dropped 4; count of bases not matched to a gene: 4. CDR3 size: 13 residues. From germline, CDR1 is MGHDK and CDR2 SYGVNS. The chain has TRBV25-1 and TRBJ2-7, with 7 bases lining up with TRBD2. The sample taken for sequencing was T cells isolated from PBMCs. This receptor was obtained from a human donor in good health. The CDR3 sequence: CASSVAGEYEQYF. The CDR3 DNA sequence: TGTGCCAGCAGTGTCGCGGGGGAGTACGAGCAGTACTTC.